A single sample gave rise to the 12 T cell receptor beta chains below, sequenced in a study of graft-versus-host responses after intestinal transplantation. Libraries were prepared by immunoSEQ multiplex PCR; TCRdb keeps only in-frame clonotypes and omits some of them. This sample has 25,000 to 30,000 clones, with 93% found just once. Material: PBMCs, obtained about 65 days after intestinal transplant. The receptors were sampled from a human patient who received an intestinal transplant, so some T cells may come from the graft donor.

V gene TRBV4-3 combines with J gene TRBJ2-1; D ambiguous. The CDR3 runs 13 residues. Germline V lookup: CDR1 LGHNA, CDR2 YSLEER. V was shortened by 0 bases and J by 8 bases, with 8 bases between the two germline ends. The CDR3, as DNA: TGCGCCAGCAGCCAAGATTATTACGATGAGCAGTTCTTC. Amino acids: CASSQDYYDEQFF.

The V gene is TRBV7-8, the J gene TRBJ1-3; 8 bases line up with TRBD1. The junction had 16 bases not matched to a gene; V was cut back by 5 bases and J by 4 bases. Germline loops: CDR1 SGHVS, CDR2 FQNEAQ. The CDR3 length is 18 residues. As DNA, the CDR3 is TGTGCCAGCAGCCTAGACCGCCGACTTAGGGACAGGGGAAACACCATATATTTT. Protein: CASSLDRRLRDRGNTIYF.

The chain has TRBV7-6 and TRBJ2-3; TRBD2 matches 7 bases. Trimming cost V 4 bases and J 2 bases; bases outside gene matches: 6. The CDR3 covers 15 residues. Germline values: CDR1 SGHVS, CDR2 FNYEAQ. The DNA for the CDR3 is TGTGCCAGCAGCTCCCGGGACTACCACACAGATACGCAGTATTTT. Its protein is CASSSRDYHTDTQYF. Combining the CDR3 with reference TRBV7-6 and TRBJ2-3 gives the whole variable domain GAGVSQSPRYKVTKRGQDVALRCDPISGHVSLYWYRQALGQGPEFLTYFNYEAQQDKSGLPNDRFSAERPEGSISTLTIQRTEQRDSAMYRCASSSRDYHTDTQYFGPGTRLTVL.

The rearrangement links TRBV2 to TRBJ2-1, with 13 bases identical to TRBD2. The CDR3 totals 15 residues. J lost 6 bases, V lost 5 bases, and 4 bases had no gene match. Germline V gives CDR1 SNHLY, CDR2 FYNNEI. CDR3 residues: CASSRLAGGGNEQFF. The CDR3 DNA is TGTGCCAGCAGTAGACTAGCGGGGGGAGGCAATGAGCAGTTCTTC.

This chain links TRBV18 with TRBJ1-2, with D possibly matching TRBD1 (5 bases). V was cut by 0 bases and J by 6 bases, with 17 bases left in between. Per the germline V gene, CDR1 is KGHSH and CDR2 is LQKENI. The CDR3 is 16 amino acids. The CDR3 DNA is TGTGCCAGCTCACCACCGATCACACCGGGACCTGATGGCTACACCTTC. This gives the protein CASSPPITPGPDGYTF.

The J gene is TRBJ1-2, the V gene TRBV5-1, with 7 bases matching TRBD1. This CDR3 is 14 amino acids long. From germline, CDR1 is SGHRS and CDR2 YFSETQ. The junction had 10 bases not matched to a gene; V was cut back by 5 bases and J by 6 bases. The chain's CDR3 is CASRATGWVDGYTF. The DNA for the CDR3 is TGCGCCAGCAGGGCGACAGGGTGGGTCGATGGCTACACCTTC.

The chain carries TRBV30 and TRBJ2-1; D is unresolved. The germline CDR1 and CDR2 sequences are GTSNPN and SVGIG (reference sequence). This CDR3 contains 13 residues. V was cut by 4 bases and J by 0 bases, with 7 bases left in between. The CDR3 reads CAWILSSYNEQFF. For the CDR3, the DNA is TGTGCCTGGATACTGAGCTCCTACAATGAGCAGTTCTTC.

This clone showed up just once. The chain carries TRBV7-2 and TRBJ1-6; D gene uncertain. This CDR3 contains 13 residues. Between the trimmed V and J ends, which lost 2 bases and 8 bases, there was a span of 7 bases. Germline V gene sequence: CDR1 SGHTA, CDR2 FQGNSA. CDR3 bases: TGTGCCAGCAGCTTAAGGCCAGATTCACCCCTCCACTTT. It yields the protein CASSLRPDSPLHF.

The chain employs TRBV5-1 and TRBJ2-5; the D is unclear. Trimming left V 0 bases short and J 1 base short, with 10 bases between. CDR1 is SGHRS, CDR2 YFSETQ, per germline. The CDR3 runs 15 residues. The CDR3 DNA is TGCGCCAGCAGCTTGGTCGTCAGGAGCCAAGAGACCCAGTACTTC. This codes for CASSLVVRSQETQYF.

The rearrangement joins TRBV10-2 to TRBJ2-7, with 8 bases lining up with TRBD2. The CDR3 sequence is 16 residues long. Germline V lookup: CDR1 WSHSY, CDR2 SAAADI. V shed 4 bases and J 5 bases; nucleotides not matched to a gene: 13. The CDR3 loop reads CASSGFGLAGKDEQYF. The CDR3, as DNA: TGCGCCAGCAGTGGGTTTGGGCTAGCGGGTAAGGACGAGCAGTACTTC.

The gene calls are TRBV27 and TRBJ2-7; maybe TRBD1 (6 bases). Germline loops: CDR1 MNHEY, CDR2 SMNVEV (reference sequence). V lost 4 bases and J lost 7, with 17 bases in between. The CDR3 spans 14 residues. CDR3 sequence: CASSSKATGNEQYF. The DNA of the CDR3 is TGTGCCAGCAGTTCCAAAGCGACAGGTAATGAGCAGTACTTC.

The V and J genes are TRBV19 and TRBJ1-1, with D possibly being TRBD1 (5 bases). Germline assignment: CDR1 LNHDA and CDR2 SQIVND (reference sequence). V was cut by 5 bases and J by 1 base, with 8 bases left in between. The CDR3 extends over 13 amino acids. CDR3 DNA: TGTGCCAGTAGTCCAGGGTGGAACACTGAAGCTTTCTTT. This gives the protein CASSPGWNTEAFF.